Listed below are T cell receptor beta chains from one sample, sequenced in a study of beta chain features in type 1 diabetes. The data were produced by immunoSEQ multiplex PCR, yet TCRdb's version contains in-frame clones alone and is incomplete. Seen here are about 700,000 clones, 13% observed once, and the top ten hold approximately 0.02%. Material for sequencing was naive CD4+ T cells from blood. The receptors were gathered from a man between 18 and 35 years old with type 1 diabetes. Each CDR3 is given with its conserved first and last residue. Each record gives: D gene, V gene, clone size, J gene, CDR3 protein, CDR3 DNA. D genes are given only for firm matches. Clone size appears in some rows only: once, few, many, or a class for an expanded clone.

>NA|TRBV13|few|TRBJ1-2
CASSSQQGPYGYTF
TGTGCCAGCAGCTCACAACAGGGACCTTATGGCTACACCTTC
>NA|TRBV27|few|TRBJ2-2
CASRTNLPGELFF
TGTGCCAGCAGAACGAATTTACCCGGGGAGCTGTTTTTT
>NA|TRBV7-2|NA|TRBJ1-3
CASSFSGNTIYF
TGTGCCAGCAGCTTCTCTGGAAACACCATATATTTT
>TRBD2|TRBV7-8|few|TRBJ2-5
CASSLATSGQLRETQYF
TGTGCCAGCAGCTTAGCGACTAGCGGACAATTAAGGGAGACCCAGTACTTC
>TRBD1|TRBV4-1|NA|TRBJ1-5
CASSRPPPTTGQGGAFWPQHF
TGCGCCAGCAGCCGACCACCTCCGACCACTGGACAGGGTGGGGCATTTTGGCCCCAGCATTTT
>NA|TRBV2|few|TRBJ2-2
CASCLGNTGELFF
TGTGCCAGCTGCTTGGGGAACACCGGGGAGCTGTTTTTT
>NA|TRBV7-9|NA|TRBJ2-7
CASSPAGQYF
TGTGCCAGCAGCCCTGCTGGGCAGTACTTC
>NA|TRBV19|NA|TRBJ1-5
CASTRHGNQPQHF
TGTGCCAGTACTAGGCACGGCAATCAGCCCCAGCATTTT
>TRBD1|TRBV7-9|few|TRBJ1-1
CASSLGTGRNTEAFF
TGTGCCAGCAGCTTAGGGACAGGGAGGAACACTGAAGCTTTCTTT
>NA|TRBV19|NA|TRBJ1-2
CASSIVGVDYGYTF
TGTGCCAGTAGTATTGTCGGGGTCGACTATGGCTACACCTTC
>NA|TRBV7-9|NA|TRBJ1-1
CASSSLRGSWTEAFF
TGTGCCAGCAGCTCCCTCAGGGGATCTTGGACTGAAGCTTTCTTT
>TRBD2|TRBV4-2|NA|TRBJ2-3
CASSQDGGGALSTDTQYF
TGTGCCAGCAGCCAAGATGGCGGGGGGGCGCTTTCCACAGATACGCAGTATTTT
>NA|TRBV18|few|TRBJ2-7
CASSLSGVTGSGEQYF
TGTGCCAGCTCACTTTCGGGGGTGACCGGATCGGGCGAGCAGTACTTC
>NA|TRBV5-1|NA|TRBJ1-5
CASSLDSGNQPQHF
TGCGCCAGCAGCTTGGATTCGGGGAATCAGCCCCAGCATTTT
>NA|TRBV7-9|few|TRBJ1-5
CASSAQGGNQPQHF
TGTGCCAGCAGCGCACAGGGAGGCAATCAGCCCCAGCATTTT
>NA|TRBV6-1|NA|TRBJ2-7
CASSRPSSYEQYF
TGTGCCAGCAGCCGACCGAGCTCCTACGAGCAGTACTTC
>NA|TRBV5-8|NA|TRBJ1-6
CASSLVDSPLHF
TGTGCCAGCAGCTTGGTCGACTCACCCCTCCACTTT
>NA|TRBV28|few|TRBJ1-1
CASFMNTEAFF
TGTGCCAGCTTCATGAACACTGAAGCTTTCTTT
>NA|TRBV28|NA|TRBJ2-6
CASIRQGSLRNVLTF
TGTGCCAGCATCCGTCAGGGATCCCTTCGAAACGTCCTGACTTTC
>TRBD1|TRBV9|NA|TRBJ1-2
CASSSRTGANYGYTF
TGTGCCAGCAGCTCCCGGACAGGCGCTAACTATGGCTACACCTTC
>NA|TRBV29-1|NA|TRBJ2-7
CSVELDSRSYEQYF
TGCAGCGTTGAACTGGACAGCAGATCCTACGAGCAGTACTTC